Below are 8 T cell receptor beta chains sequenced from a single sample in a study of blood T cell repertoires in COVID-19. Repertoires were generated with immunoSEQ multiplex PCR, while TCRdb's copy carries only in-frame clones and drops some. The data hold approximately 440,000 clones, with 80% to 95% observed a single time. The sample taken for sequencing was PBMCs or T cells enriched from blood (not recorded which). The receptors here all came from a young man who had recovered from COVID-19.

The chain uses TRBV29-1 and TRBJ1-2; D might be TRBD1 (5 bases). With 4 bases removed from V and 2 bases from J, the gap between germline ends came to 17 bases. This CDR3 has 15 amino acids. Looked up from germline, CDR1 is SQVTM and CDR2 is ANQGSEA. CDR3 sequence: CSVAKGSPLNYGYTF. DNA for the CDR3: TGCAGCGTTGCAAAGGGGTCCCCGCTGAACTATGGCTACACCTTC.

The chain carries TRBV6-5 and TRBJ2-7, with 8 bases that match TRBD1. The CDR3 runs to 15 residues. Trimming removed 2 bases from V and 3 bases from J; junction bases left unmatched: 6. Germline loops: CDR1 MNHEY, CDR2 SVGAGI. This chain's CDR3 is CASSYSGQGNYEQYF. CDR3 bases: TGTGCCAGCAGTTACAGCGGACAGGGAAACTACGAGCAGTACTTC.

The chain uses TRBV10-2 and TRBJ2-5, with 9 positions matching TRBD1. V trimming: 5 bases; J trimming: 4 bases; junction bases outside the gene matches: 5. The CDR3 runs 14 residues. Germline loops: CDR1 WSHSY, CDR2 SAAADI. The CDR3 sequence: CASSLDRGGETQYF. The CDR3 nucleotides read TGCGCCAGCAGTCTGGACAGGGGAGGAGAGACCCAGTACTTC.

The chain employs TRBV19 and TRBJ1-5, with D tentatively TRBD1 (5 bases). From germline, CDR1 is LNHDA and CDR2 SQIVND (reference sequence). This CDR3 comprises 12 residues. V gave up 4 bases and J gave up 9 bases, with 10 bases separating them. CDR3 bases: TGTGCCAGTAGTAATGGGGGAGGGCCCCAGCATTTT. Its translation: CASSNGGGPQHF.

The chain is built from TRBV4-1 and TRBJ1-6; 7 bases are shared with TRBD1. This CDR3 region has 15 residues. Germline CDR1 MGHRA, CDR2 YSYEKL. Germline trimming cut 4 bases from V and 5 bases from J; bases unmatched to any gene: 5. This CDR3 reads CASSLPDRDNSPLHF. CDR3 DNA: TGCGCCAGCAGCCTACCCGACAGGGATAATTCACCCCTCCACTTT.

The J gene is TRBJ2-7, the V gene TRBV6-5; the D gene is possibly TRBD1 (6 bases). With 4 bases removed from V and 5 bases from J, the gap between germline ends came to 15 bases. The length of the CDR3 is 14 residues. Germline lookup yields CDR1 MNHEY and CDR2 SVGAGI. CDR3 sequence reads: CASSFEQGAHEQYF. As DNA, the CDR3 is TGTGCCAGCAGTTTTGAACAGGGAGCCCACGAGCAGTACTTC.

The V and J genes are TRBV28 and TRBJ1-2; no reliable D call. CDR1 and CDR2 from the germline V gene are MDHEN and SYDVKM. The length of the CDR3 is 11 residues. V gave up 4 bases and J gave up 5 bases, with 5 bases separating them. The CDR3 protein is CASSSEYGYTF. The CDR3 bases are TGTGCCAGCAGTTCAGAATATGGCTACACCTTC.

The chain combines TRBV4-1 with TRBJ1-4, with TRBD1 matching 8 bases. CDR3 size: 16 residues. The germline gives CDR1 MGHRA, CDR2 YSYEKL. The V segment lost 5 bases and the J segment 4 bases; nucleotides outside the gene matches: 9. The CDR3 is CASSGGQGAGNEKLFF. CDR3 DNA: TGCGCCAGCAGCGGGGGTCAGGGGGCCGGTAATGAAAAACTGTTTTTT.